Each of the 15 T cell receptor beta chains below was sequenced from the same sample in a study of shared clonotypes between healthy human individuals. Measured with immunoSEQ multiplex PCR; TCRdb has only the in-frame clones, and not every one. Of about 1.5 million clones listed, around 98% are singletons. The sample consisted of naive CD4+ T cells sorted from blood. As for subset: CD45RA+ positively selected. These TCRs come from a young man in good health.

On this clone itself: A read error may account for a junction end that differs from germline. The CDR3 reads CASSLQTRGTATQYF. CDR3 DNA: TGTGCCAGCAGCTTACAAACCCGGGGTACAGCTACGCAGTATTTT. The V call is TRBV9, the J call TRBJ2-3; possibly TRBD2 for D (5 bases). Germline values: CDR1 SGDLS, CDR2 YYNGEE. The CDR3 extends over 15 amino acids.

The chain uses TRBV18 and TRBJ2-6; D remains unclear. This CDR3 contains 18 residues. Germline values: CDR1 KGHSH, CDR2 LQKENI. The ends were cut back, 3 bases at V and 2 bases at J, with 17 bases in the middle. Written as DNA, the CDR3 is TGTGCCAGCTCACCGAGACTGATTATGACACCTGGGGCCAACGTCCTGACTTTC. It encodes CASSPRLIMTPGANVLTF.

The chain recombines TRBV18 with TRBJ2-7; possibly TRBD1 for D (6 bases). Trimming stripped 6 bases from V and 4 bases from J, with 16 bases between. Germline loops: CDR1 KGHSH, CDR2 LQKENI. The CDR3 runs to 14 residues. CDR3 bases: TGTGCCAGCTCTAGATCCAACACAGGGTACGAGCAGTACTTC. Translating it yields CASSRSNTGYEQYF.

V gene TRBV28 combines with J gene TRBJ1-2; D perhaps matches TRBD1 (6 bases). V was pared by 5 bases and J by 1 base, with 8 bases between. CDR1 and CDR2 from the germline V gene are MDHEN and SYDVKM. This CDR3 contains 13 residues. The CDR3 DNA reads TGTGCCAGCAGTCAGGGGTTTAACTATGGCTACACCTTC. This encodes CASSQGFNYGYTF.

V gene TRBV28 combines with J gene TRBJ1-5, with no clear D. In germline, CDR1 is MDHEN, CDR2 SYDVKM. Deletions cut 5 bases from V and 5 bases from J, with 22 bases between. The CDR3 has 17 amino acids. The CDR3 protein is CASSMTTGSWAHQPQHF. DNA of the CDR3: TGTGCCAGCAGTATGACAACGGGGTCCTGGGCCCATCAGCCCCAGCATTTT. The entire variable domain, with the rest obtained from reference TRBV28 and TRBJ1-5, is as follows: DVKVTQSSRYLVKRTGEKVFLECVQDMDHENMFWYRQDPGLGLRLIYFSYDVKMKEKGDIPEGYSVSREKKERFSLILESASTNQTSMYLCASSMTTGSWAHQPQHFGDGTRLSIL.

The chain links TRBV14 to TRBJ1-2; maybe TRBD1 (6 bases). This CDR3 comprises 13 residues. V was trimmed by 7 bases and J by 8 bases, leaving 17 bases between them. Per the germline V gene, CDR1 is SGHDN and CDR2 is FVKESK. The CDR3 DNA sequence: TGTGCCAGCAAATCGGGGGCCGCGGAGGGCTACACCTTC. Protein product: CASKSGAAEGYTF.

This sequence joins TRBV5-5 and TRBJ2-2; the D is unclear. The CDR3 runs to 15 residues. Germline V CDR1 and CDR2: SGHKS, YYEKEE (reference sequence). V was shortened by 4 bases and J by 7 bases, with 17 bases between the two germline ends. In nucleotides, the CDR3 is TGTGCCAGCAGCGGCGGACCGCAGCTCAGCGGGGAGCTGTTTTTT. Translating it yields CASSGGPQLSGELFF. Supplemented by reference TRBV5-5 and TRBJ2-2, the full variable domain reads DAGVTQSPTHLIKTRGQQVTLRCSPISGHKSVSWYQQVLGQGPQFIFQYYEKEERGRGNFPDRFSARQFPNYSSELNVNALLLGDSALYLCASSGGPQLSGELFFGEGSRLTVL.

The rearrangement joins TRBV7-9 to TRBJ1-2; no reliable D call. The V end lost 6 bases, the J end lost 3 bases, and 11 bases lay between the germline ends. CDR1 and CDR2 (germline): SEHNR, FQNEAQ (reference sequence). The CDR3 is 13 residues long. CDR3 DNA: TGTGCCAGCAGACCCTCAGTCGACTATGGCTACACCTTC. Translating gives CASRPSVDYGYTF. Drawing the rest from reference TRBV7-9 and TRBJ1-2, the complete variable domain is DTGVSQNPRHKITKRGQNVTFRCDPISEHNRLYWYRQTLGQGPEFLTYFQNEAQLEKSRLLSDRFSAERPKGSFSTLEIQRTEQGDSAMYLCASRPSVDYGYTFGSGTRLTVV.

The chain combines TRBV7-3 with TRBJ1-1, with D possibly being TRBD1 (6 bases). CDR1 is SGHTA, CDR2 FQGTGA, per germline. The germline V and J ends were trimmed by 5 bases and 5 bases, with 15 bases remaining between them. The length of the CDR3 is 14 residues. The CDR3 is CASSRRGPGTEAFF. CDR3 nucleotide sequence: TGTGCCAGCAGCCGGCGGGGGCCGGGGACTGAAGCTTTCTTT.

A note on this clone: The sample holds other DNA sequences that translate to the same CDR3. The rearrangement uses TRBV28 and TRBJ2-7, with 10 bases fitting TRBD1. Per germline, CDR1 MDHEN and CDR2 SYDVKM. The V and J ends lost 6 bases and 1 base, in that order; junction bases with no gene match: 6. The CDR3 is made up of 15 amino acids. CDR3 coding DNA: TGTGCCAGCAGCCCCGGGACAGGGGTGTCCTACGAGCAGTACTTC. The encoded protein is CASSPGTGVSYEQYF.

In DNA form, the CDR3 reads TGCGCCAGCAGCGCAAAGACTAGCGACCCAGATACGCAGTATTTT. It codes for CASSAKTSDPDTQYF. The rearrangement joins TRBV5-1 to TRBJ2-3; TRBD2 matches at 8 bases. Trimming cost V 4 bases and J 4 bases; bases outside gene matches: 8. The CDR3 has 15 amino acids. Germline V gene data show CDR1 as SGHRS and CDR2 as YFSETQ.

This sequence joins TRBV29-1 and TRBJ2-5, with a tentative D call TRBD2 (6 bases). The germline V gene has CDR1 SQVTM and CDR2 ANQGSEA. This CDR3 spans 16 amino acids. The germline V and J ends were trimmed by 4 bases and 5 bases, with 23 bases remaining between them. The CDR3 spells CSVGGEESHSWETQYF. The CDR3 region has the DNA TGCAGCGTTGGTGGGGAGGAATCCCACAGTTGGGAGACCCAGTACTTC.

The DNA for the CDR3 is TGTGCCAGCGCTGATTTTGATACGCAGTATTTT. Translation: CASADFDTQYF. The rearrangement links TRBV28 to TRBJ2-3; D unresolved. The CDR3 has 11 residues. Germline-derived CDR1 and CDR2 are MDHEN and SYDVKM. Trimming shortened V by 8 bases and J by 6 bases, and 9 bases separated the two germline ends.

In this sample, this clone turned up once. The chain employs TRBV2 and TRBJ2-1; D is unresolved. V dropped 7 bases and J dropped 6 bases, with 10 bases sitting between them. Germline CDR1 SNHLY, CDR2 FYNNEI. This CDR3 spans 12 amino acids. As DNA, the CDR3 is TGTGCCAGCACAAGAATAGTCAATGAGCAGTTCTTC. This sequence encodes CASTRIVNEQFF.

The V and J genes are TRBV5-1 and TRBJ1-1; perhaps TRBD1 as D (6 bases). Germline V gene sequence: CDR1 SGHRS, CDR2 YFSETQ. This CDR3 contains 15 residues. The V gene lost 0 bases and the J gene lost 5 bases, with 14 bases spanning the gap. CDR3 bases: TGCGCCAGCAGCTTGGCTTTACAGGGCACTACTGAAGCTTTCTTT. Translation: CASSLALQGTTEAFF. The full variable domain, with the rest looked up from reference TRBV5-1 and TRBJ1-1, is KAGVTQTPRYLIKTRGQQVTLSCSPISGHRSVSWYQQTPGQGLQFLFEYFSETQRNKGNFPGRFSGRQFSNSRSEMNVSTLELGDSALYLCASSLALQGTTEAFFGQGTRLTVV.